What follows is one T cell receptor beta chain and its context. Its antigen is still unknown. Per-base quality was not reported, and no clone a single base away is much larger than it. The library was prepared using the immunoSEQ multiplex PCR assay. The published analysis was carried out like this. Repertoires were summarized by richness and clonality, and significantly expanded and contracted clones were identified between pre- and post-therapy samples. The source is immuneACCESS, and TCRdb retained only in-frame sequences with V and J called. Part of the clones is not carried over; for the studies checked, unresolved V genes explain less than half of this, and the remainder is unexplained. The V and J calls and the clone size are those of that table, but D and trimming were determined from the DNA. In this sample the table shows around 24,000 clones, approximately 78% of which occur a single time. The leading ten clones occupy about 8.6% of the sample.

This sample is drawn from a study of neoadjuvant nivolumab and ipilimumab in lung cancer (dated by TCRdb to about 2020). About the study as a whole: Intravenous nivolumab was dosed at 3 mg/kg on days 1, 15 and 29, and in the combination arm ipilimumab 1 mg/kg was added on day 1 only. The primary trial endpoint was the major pathologic response (MPR) rate in the intention-to-treat population in each study arm. A total of roughly 46 patients with operable NSCLC were treated in the trial, with approximately 23 randomized to nivolumab monotherapy and about 21 randomized to nivolumab plus ipilimumab. TCR repertoires were compared between pretherapy (baseline) peripheral blood and tumors resected at surgery after neoadjuvant immune checkpoint blockade. Matched pretherapy and resected tumor pairs were analyzed from seven patients, of whom four had been treated with nivolumab and three with nivolumab plus ipilimumab. Overall results and qualifications from the work: TCR sequencing was performed in a small number of samples. No significant correlation was found between TCR clonality and pathologic tumor regression, and only a single major-pathologic-response sample was available for the analysis of TCR clonality versus pathologic tumor regression. From pretherapy to surgery, increases in tumor T-cell richness and clonality were observed in three of three dual-therapy tumors but in only two of four nivolumab-treated tumors. Greater TCR richness and clonality were observed in resected tumors than in tumor-adjacent uninvolved lung, and increases were observed in more dual-therapy-treated tumors. Pretherapy blood TCR richness correlated positively with richness in tumors resected after neoadjuvant therapy (Spearman R of about 0.82).

The time point label for this specimen denotes: at surgical resection after neoadjuvant nivolumab +/- ipilimumab. The samples were taken from NEOSTAR, a phase 2 randomized trial in operable NSCLC that tested neoadjuvant nivolumab or nivolumab plus ipilimumab, followed by surgery. The source was tumor tissue, collected after neoadjuvant nivolumab, alone or with ipilimumab, at or shortly before surgery. The clonotype was recovered from an adult with non-small cell lung cancer.

The DNA sequence reads TGTGCCACGTACCTCAAAGGACACAATGAGCAGTTCTTC. Its protein product is CATYLKGHNEQFF. This receptor chain uses TRBV11-2 and TRBJ2-1; confidence is insufficient to name the D gene. The cysteine opens and the phenylalanine closes a CDR3 of 13 amino acids. The kept DNA is CDR3 alone, 39 bases in frame from the first base. For CDR1 and CDR2, the germline V gene lists SGHAT and FQNNGV. Trimming takes 10 bases from V and 5 bases from J, and the germline ends sit 15 bases apart.